Below are 20 T cell receptor beta chains sequenced from a single sample in a study of T cell responses to AZD1222 COVID-19 vaccine. Measured with immunoSEQ multiplex PCR; TCRdb has only the in-frame clones, and not every one. The repertoire holds about 120,000 clones, with nearly 90% as singletons. Source: peripheral blood, taken on day 0 of AZD1222 vaccination. The receptors stem from an adult in good health.

The chain recombines TRBV3-1 (or the pseudogene TRBV3-2) with TRBJ1-2; 10 bases line up with TRBD1. Germline CDR1 and CDR2: LGHDT and YNNKEL (reference sequence). The CDR3 is 14 residues long. V trimming: 4 bases; J trimming: 7 bases; junction bases outside the gene matches: 6. CDR3 in amino acids: CASSPRQGAVGYTF. DNA of the CDR3: TGTGCCAGCAGCCCCAGACAGGGGGCCGTTGGCTACACCTTC.

This sequence joins TRBV30 and TRBJ1-2, with TRBD1 matching 8 bases. This CDR3 has 18 amino acids. With V trimmed by 4 bases and J by 9 bases, 25 bases remained unmatched. Germline CDR1 reads GTSNPN; CDR2 reads SVGIG (reference sequence). The CDR3 protein is CAWIFTRTGIIWGMSYTF. CDR3 DNA: TGTGCCTGGATATTCACCAGGACAGGGATTATATGGGGTATGAGCTACACCTTC.

The rearrangement links TRBV5-4 to TRBJ1-6, with D possibly being TRBD1 (5 bases). The CDR3 has 15 residues. Trimming stripped 0 bases from V and 8 bases from J, with 12 bases between. Germline values: CDR1 SGHNT, CDR2 YYREEE (reference sequence). As DNA, the CDR3 is TGTGCCAGCAGCTTGGCCTTGGGGGAGGATTCACCCCTCCACTTT. The encoded protein is CASSLALGEDSPLHF. Full variable domain (rest looked up from reference TRBV5-4 and TRBJ1-6): ETGVTQSPTHLIKTRGQQVTLRCSSQSGHNTVSWYQQALGQGPQFIFQYYREEENGRGNFPPRFSGLQFPNYSSELNVNALELDDSALYLCASSLALGEDSPLHFGNGTRLTVT.

V usage is TRBV9 and J usage is TRBJ1-2; 8 bases are shared with TRBD1. CDR1 is SGDLS and CDR2 is YYNGEE in the germline V gene. The CDR3 runs to 13 residues. Unmatched junction bases numbered 2, after V lost 3 bases and J lost 4 bases. In DNA, the CDR3 is TGTGCCAGCAGCGGTACAGGGGGCTATGGCTACACCTTC. Its translation is CASSGTGGYGYTF.

The chain has TRBV19 and TRBJ2-6, with D possibly matching TRBD2 (5 bases). Trimming removed 3 bases at V and 2 bases at J, with 8 bases between. The CDR3 is 15 residues long. The germline V gene encodes CDR1 LNHDA and CDR2 SQIVND (reference sequence). The CDR3 DNA sequence: TGTGCCAGTAGTATCGCGGGCGCTGGGGCCAACGTCCTGACTTTC. This sequence encodes CASSIAGAGANVLTF.

V usage is TRBV10-1 and J usage is TRBJ2-4, with 11 positions matching TRBD1. The ends lost 8 bases at V and 6 bases at J; junction bases unmatched: 6. The CDR3 is 14 amino acids. Germline CDR1 WNHNN, CDR2 SYGVQD (reference sequence). The CDR3 spells CASGGTGGLNIQYF. The CDR3 nucleotides read TGCGCCAGCGGGGGGACAGGGGGTTTAAACATTCAGTACTTC.

The rearrangement uses TRBV9 and TRBJ1-4; no reliable D call. This CDR3 is 15 amino acids long. The germline V gene encodes CDR1 SGDLS and CDR2 YYNGEE. The V end lost 3 bases, the J end lost 5 bases, and 14 bases lay between the germline ends. For the CDR3, the DNA is TGTGCCAGCAGCGCAGACGGGGAACAGAATGAAAAACTGTTTTTT. The encoded protein is CASSADGEQNEKLFF.

Only a few counts were recorded for this clone. This chain uses TRBV5-5 with TRBJ1-1; D ambiguous. The CDR3 has 14 amino acids. Germline-derived CDR1 and CDR2 are SGHKS and YYEKEE (reference sequence). The germline V and J ends were trimmed by 2 bases and 4 bases, with 12 bases remaining between them. The CDR3 region is CASSFGVETTEAFF. CDR3 bases: TGTGCCAGCAGCTTCGGTGTTGAGACCACTGAAGCTTTCTTT.

Only one count was recorded for this clone. The genes are TRBV4-1 and TRBJ1-1, with 12 bases lining up with TRBD1. Trimming cost V 4 bases and J 7 bases; bases outside gene matches: 4. Germline V gene lookup returns CDR1 MGHRA and CDR2 YSYEKL. There are 14 residues in the CDR3. Here the CDR3 reads CASSLGQGAVEAFF. The DNA of the CDR3 is TGCGCCAGCAGCCTGGGACAGGGGGCAGTTGAAGCTTTCTTT.

This clone was picked up one time. V is TRBV27 and J is TRBJ2-7; D is unresolved. CDR1 is MNHEY and CDR2 is SMNVEV in the germline V gene (reference sequence). V lost 6 bases to trimming and J lost 3 bases, with 21 bases between them. This CDR3 is 16 amino acids long. CDR3 DNA sequence: TGTGCCAGCAGCCCGAACCGGGCCCTGATCTTCTACGAGCAGTACTTC. As protein: CASSPNRALIFYEQYF.

V and J are TRBV12-3 or TRBV12-4 and TRBJ2-7; the D is unclear. This CDR3 region has 12 residues. V was clipped by 3 bases and J by 7 bases, with 10 bases between them. Here the CDR3 DNA reads TGTGCCAGCAGTTTTGGCGCTTGGGAGCAGTACTTC. The encoded protein is CASSFGAWEQYF.

The chain employs TRBV3-1 (or the pseudogene TRBV3-2) and TRBJ2-1; 7 bases are a match to TRBD2. Trimming removed 0 bases from V and 6 bases from J; junction bases left unmatched: 11. The CDR3 extends over 17 amino acids. Germline CDR1 and CDR2: LGHDT and YNNKEL (reference sequence). CDR3 DNA: TGTGCCAGCAGCCAAGATCTTGGGGCGGGAGTTCGCAATGAGCAGTTCTTC. Protein sequence: CASSQDLGAGVRNEQFF.

This clone was observed once. The V call is TRBV15, the J call TRBJ2-1; D possibly corresponds to TRBD2 (6 bases). The CDR3 is made up of 14 amino acids. Trimming stripped 0 bases from V and 6 bases from J, with 9 bases between. CDR1 and CDR2 from the germline V gene are LNHNV and YYDKDF (reference sequence). The CDR3 region has the DNA TGTGCCACCAGCAGAGATCGAGCGGGCAATGAGCAGTTCTTC. This codes for CATSRDRAGNEQFF.

V gene TRBV7-8 combines with J gene TRBJ2-2; D is undetermined. The length of the CDR3 is 15 residues. Per germline, CDR1 SGHVS and CDR2 FQNEAQ. The germline V and J ends were trimmed by 4 bases and 4 bases, with 13 bases remaining between them. For the CDR3, the DNA is TGTGCCAGCAGCTCCGGACCCCTGTCCACCGGGGAGCTGTTTTTT. Amino acid sequence: CASSSGPLSTGELFF.

The chain is built from TRBV19 and TRBJ1-5, with no clear D. This CDR3 region has 14 residues. The V end was cut by 5 bases, the J end by 5 bases, with 13 bases between. In germline, CDR1 is LNHDA, CDR2 SQIVND (reference sequence). The DNA for the CDR3 is TGTGCCAGTAGTTGGCAGCGGGCGGATCAGCCCCAGCATTTT. It translates to CASSWQRADQPQHF.

The V call is TRBV30, the J call TRBJ1-1, with a tentative D call TRBD1 (5 bases). The CDR3 has 12 residues. V shed 2 bases and J shed 7 bases, with 11 bases lying between them. Germline V gene lookup returns CDR1 GTSNPN and CDR2 SVGIG (reference sequence). In DNA form, the CDR3 reads TGTGCCTGGAGTAGGGGAGGGCATGAAGCTTTCTTT. It is translated as CAWSRGGHEAFF.

This sequence joins TRBV7-9 and TRBJ2-3; tentatively, D is TRBD1 (6 bases). Trimming pared 5 bases from V and 2 bases from J, leaving 11 bases between. The CDR3 is 14 residues long. Germline lookup yields CDR1 SEHNR and CDR2 FQNEAQ (reference sequence). Here the CDR3 DNA reads TGTGCCAGCAGCCCCGGGACATCCACAGATACGCAGTATTTT. Its protein is CASSPGTSTDTQYF.

The rearrangement joins TRBV5-1 to TRBJ2-2; 15 bases align to TRBD2. The junction had 5 bases not matched to a gene; V was cut back by 3 bases and J by 5 bases. The CDR3 is 17 residues long. Per germline, CDR1 SGHRS and CDR2 YFSETQ. The CDR3: CASSSGLAGGRTGELFF. Written as DNA, the CDR3 is TGCGCCAGCAGCTCGGGACTAGCGGGAGGTCGTACCGGGGAGCTGTTTTTT. The variable domain in full, with the rest retrieved from reference TRBV5-1 and TRBJ2-2, is KAGVTQTPRYLIKTRGQQVTLSCSPISGHRSVSWYQQTPGQGLQFLFEYFSETQRNKGNFPGRFSGRQFSNSRSEMNVSTLELGDSALYLCASSSGLAGGRTGELFFGEGSRLTVL.

The J gene is TRBJ1-5, the V gene TRBV19; 10 bases are shared with TRBD1. This CDR3 contains 15 residues. V dropped 5 bases and J dropped 3; count of bases not matched to a gene: 4. The germline CDR1 and CDR2 sequences are LNHDA and SQIVND (reference sequence). This CDR3 is CASSEGTGVNQPQHF. The CDR3 DNA sequence: TGTGCCAGTAGTGAAGGGACAGGGGTCAATCAGCCCCAGCATTTT.

V is TRBV5-1 and J is TRBJ1-5; D remains unclear. Germline lookup yields CDR1 SGHRS and CDR2 YFSETQ. The CDR3 is made up of 15 amino acids. Trimming shortened V by 0 bases and J by 1 base, and 8 bases separated the two germline ends. CDR3 bases: TGCGCCAGCAGCTTGGAAGGGTTGAGCAATCAGCCCCAGCATTTT. It translates to CASSLEGLSNQPQHF.